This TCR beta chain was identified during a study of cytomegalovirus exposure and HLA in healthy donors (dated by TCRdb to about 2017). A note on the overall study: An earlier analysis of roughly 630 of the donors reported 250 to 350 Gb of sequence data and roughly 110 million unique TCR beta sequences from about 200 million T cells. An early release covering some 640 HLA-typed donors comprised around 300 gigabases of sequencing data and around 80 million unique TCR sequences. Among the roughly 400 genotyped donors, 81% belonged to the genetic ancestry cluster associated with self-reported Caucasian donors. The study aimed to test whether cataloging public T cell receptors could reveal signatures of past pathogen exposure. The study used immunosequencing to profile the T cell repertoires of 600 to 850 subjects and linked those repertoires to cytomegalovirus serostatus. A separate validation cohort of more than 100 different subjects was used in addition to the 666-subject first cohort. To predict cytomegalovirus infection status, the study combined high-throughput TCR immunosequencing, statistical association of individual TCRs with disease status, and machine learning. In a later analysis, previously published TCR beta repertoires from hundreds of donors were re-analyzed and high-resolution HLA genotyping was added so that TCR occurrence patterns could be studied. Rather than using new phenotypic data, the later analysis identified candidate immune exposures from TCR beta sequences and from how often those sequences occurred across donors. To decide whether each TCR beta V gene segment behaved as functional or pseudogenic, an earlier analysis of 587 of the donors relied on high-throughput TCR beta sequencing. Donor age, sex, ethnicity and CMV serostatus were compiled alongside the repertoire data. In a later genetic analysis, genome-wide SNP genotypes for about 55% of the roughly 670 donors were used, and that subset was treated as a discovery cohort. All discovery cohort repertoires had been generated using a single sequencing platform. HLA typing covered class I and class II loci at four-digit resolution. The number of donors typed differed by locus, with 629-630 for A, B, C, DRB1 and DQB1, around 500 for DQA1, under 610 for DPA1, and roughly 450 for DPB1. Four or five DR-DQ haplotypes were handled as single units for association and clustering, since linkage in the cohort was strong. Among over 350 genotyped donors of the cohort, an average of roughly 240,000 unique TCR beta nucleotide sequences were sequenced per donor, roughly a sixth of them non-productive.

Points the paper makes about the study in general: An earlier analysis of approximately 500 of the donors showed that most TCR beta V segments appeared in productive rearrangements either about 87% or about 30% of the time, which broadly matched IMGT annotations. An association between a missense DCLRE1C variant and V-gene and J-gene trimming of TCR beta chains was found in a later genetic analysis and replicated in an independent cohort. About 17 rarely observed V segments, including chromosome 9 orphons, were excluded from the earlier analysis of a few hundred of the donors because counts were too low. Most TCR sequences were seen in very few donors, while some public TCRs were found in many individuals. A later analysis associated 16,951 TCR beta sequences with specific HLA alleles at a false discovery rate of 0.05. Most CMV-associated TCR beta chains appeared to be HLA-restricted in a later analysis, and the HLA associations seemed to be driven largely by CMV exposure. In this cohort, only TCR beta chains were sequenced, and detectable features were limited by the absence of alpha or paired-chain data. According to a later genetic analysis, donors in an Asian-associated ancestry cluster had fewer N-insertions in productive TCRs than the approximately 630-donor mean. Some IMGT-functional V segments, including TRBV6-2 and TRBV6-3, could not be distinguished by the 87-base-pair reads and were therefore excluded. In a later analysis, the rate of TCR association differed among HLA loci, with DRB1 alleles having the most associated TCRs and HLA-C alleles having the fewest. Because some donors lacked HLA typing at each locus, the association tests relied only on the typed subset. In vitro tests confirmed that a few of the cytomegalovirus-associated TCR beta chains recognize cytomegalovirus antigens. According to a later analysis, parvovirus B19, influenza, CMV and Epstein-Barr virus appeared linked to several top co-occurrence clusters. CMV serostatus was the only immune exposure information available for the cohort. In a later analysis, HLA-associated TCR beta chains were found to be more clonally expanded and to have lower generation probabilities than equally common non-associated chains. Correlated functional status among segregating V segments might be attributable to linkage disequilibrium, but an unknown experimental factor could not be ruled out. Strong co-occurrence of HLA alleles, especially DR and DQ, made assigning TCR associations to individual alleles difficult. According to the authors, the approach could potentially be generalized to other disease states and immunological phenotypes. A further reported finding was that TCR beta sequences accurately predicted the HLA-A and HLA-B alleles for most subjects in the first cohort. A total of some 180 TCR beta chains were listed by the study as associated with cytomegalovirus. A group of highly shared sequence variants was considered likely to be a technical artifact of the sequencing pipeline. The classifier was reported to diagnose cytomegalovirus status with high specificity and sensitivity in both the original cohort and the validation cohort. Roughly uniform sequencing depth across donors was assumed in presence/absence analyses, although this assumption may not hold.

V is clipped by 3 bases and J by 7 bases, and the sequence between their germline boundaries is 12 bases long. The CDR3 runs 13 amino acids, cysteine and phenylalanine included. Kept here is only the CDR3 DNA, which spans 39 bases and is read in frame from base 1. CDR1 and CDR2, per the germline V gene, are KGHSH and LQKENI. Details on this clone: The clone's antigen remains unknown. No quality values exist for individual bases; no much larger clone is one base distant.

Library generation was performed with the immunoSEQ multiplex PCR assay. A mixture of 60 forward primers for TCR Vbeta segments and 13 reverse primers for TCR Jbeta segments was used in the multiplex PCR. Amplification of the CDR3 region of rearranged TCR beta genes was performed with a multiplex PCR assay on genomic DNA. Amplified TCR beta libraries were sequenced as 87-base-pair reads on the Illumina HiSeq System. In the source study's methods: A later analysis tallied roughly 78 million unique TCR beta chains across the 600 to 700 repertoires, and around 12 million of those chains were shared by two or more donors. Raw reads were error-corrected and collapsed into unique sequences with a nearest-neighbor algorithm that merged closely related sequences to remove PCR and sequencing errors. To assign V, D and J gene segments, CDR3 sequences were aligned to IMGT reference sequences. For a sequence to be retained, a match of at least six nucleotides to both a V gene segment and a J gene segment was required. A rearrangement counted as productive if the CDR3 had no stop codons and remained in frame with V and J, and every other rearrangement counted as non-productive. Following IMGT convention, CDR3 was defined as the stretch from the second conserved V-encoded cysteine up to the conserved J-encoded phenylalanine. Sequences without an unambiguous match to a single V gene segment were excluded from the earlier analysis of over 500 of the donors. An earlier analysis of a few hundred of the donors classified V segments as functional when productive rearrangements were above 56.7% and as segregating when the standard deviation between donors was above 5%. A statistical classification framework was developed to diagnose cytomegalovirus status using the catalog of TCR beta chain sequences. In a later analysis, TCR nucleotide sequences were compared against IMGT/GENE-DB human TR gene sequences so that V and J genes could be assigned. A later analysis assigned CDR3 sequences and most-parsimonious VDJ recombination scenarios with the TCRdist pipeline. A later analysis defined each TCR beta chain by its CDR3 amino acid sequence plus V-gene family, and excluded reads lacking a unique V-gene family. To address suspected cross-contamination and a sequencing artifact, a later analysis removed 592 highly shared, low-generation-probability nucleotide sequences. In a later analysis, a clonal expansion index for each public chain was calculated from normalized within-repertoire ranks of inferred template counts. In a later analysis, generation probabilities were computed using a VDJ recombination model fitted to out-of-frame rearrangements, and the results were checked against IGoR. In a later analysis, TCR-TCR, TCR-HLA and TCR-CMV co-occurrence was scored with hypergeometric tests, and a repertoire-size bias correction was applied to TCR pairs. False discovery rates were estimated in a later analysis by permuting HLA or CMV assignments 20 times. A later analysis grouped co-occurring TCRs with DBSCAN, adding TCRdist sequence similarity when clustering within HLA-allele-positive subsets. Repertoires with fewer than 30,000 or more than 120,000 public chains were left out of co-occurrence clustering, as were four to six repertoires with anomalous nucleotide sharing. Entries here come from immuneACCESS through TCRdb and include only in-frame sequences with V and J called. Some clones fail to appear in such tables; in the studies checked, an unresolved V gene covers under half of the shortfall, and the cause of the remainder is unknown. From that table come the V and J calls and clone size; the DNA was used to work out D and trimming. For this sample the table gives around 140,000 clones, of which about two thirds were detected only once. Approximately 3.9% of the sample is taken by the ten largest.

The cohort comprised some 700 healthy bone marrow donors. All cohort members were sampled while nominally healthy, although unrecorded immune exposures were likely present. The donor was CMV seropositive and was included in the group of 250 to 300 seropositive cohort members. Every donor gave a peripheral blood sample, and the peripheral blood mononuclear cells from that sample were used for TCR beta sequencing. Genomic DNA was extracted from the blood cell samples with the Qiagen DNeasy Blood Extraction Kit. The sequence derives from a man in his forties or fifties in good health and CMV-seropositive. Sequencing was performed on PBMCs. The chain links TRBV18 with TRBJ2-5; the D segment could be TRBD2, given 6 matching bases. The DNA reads TGTGCCAGCTCACCTGGAGAGGAGGGGACCCAGTACTTC. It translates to CASSPGEEGTQYF.